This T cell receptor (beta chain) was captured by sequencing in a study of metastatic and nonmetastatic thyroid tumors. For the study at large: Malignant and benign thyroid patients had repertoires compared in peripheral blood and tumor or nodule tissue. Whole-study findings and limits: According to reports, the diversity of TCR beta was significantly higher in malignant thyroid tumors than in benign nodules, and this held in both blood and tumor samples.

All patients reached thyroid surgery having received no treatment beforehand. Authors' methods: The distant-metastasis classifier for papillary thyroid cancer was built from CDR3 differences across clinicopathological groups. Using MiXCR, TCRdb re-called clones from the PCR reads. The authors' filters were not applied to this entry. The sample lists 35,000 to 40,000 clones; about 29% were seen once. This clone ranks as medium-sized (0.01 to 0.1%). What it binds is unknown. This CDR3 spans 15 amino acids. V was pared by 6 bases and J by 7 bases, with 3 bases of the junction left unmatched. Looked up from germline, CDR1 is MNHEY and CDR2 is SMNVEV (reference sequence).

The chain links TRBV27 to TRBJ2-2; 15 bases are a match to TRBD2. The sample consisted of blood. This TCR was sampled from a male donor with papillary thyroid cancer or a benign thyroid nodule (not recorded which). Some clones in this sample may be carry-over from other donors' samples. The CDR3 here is CASRGLAGGSGELFF. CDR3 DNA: TGTGCCAGCAGGGGACTAGCGGGAGGTAGCGGGGAGCTGTTTTTT.